The 5 T cell receptor beta chains given below trace back to one sample, sequenced in a study of blood T cell repertoires in COVID-19. Measured with immunoSEQ multiplex PCR; TCRdb has only the in-frame clones, and not every one. The sample carries just under 350,000 clones, around 80% recorded once. Sequenced sample: peripheral blood. These receptors originate from a man aged 25-45 years with active or convalescent COVID-19.

The chain joins TRBV3-1 (or the pseudogene TRBV3-2) to TRBJ1-4, with 7 bases that match TRBD1. The J segment lost 4 bases and the V segment lost 3 bases, leaving 2 bases of the junction unmatched. The CDR3 is made up of 14 amino acids. Germline V gene data show CDR1 as LGHDT and CDR2 as YNNKEL (reference sequence). Here the CDR3 DNA reads TGTGCCAGCAGCCAGGGGGACAGTAATGAAAAACTGTTTTTT. It specifies CASSQGDSNEKLFF.

The rearrangement uses TRBV19 and TRBJ1-5; no reliable D call. Between the trimmed V and J ends, which lost 5 bases and 0 bases, there was a span of 8 bases. This CDR3 is built from 14 residues. Germline V CDR1 and CDR2: LNHDA, SQIVND (reference sequence). The CDR3 nucleotides are TGTGCCAGTAGTTCTGAGGATAGCAATCAGCCCCAGCATTTT. Amino acids: CASSSEDSNQPQHF.

This chain uses TRBV7-8 with TRBJ2-3; D not certain. CDR1 and CDR2 from the germline V gene are SGHVS and FQNEAQ. The V end was cut by 5 bases, the J end by 2 bases, with 5 bases between. The CDR3 contains 12 residues. The CDR3 DNA reads TGTGCCAGCAGCCTCCTCACAGATACGCAGTATTTT. Protein product: CASSLLTDTQYF.

The chain couples TRBV4-3 to TRBJ2-1; D gene uncertain. V was trimmed by 4 bases and J by 10 bases, leaving 11 bases between them. The germline V gene has CDR1 LGHNA and CDR2 YSLEER. CDR3 size: 12 residues. CDR3 region: CASSLHGSEQFF. CDR3 bases: TGCGCCAGCAGCCTCCACGGTAGCGAGCAGTTCTTC.

J is TRBJ1-2 and V is TRBV18; maybe TRBD1 (5 bases). Germline CDR1 and CDR2: KGHSH and LQKENI. Deletions cut 5 bases from V and 3 bases from J, with 13 bases between. The CDR3 sequence is 14 residues long. The DNA for the CDR3 is TGTGCCAGCTCAGCGGGGACGGATTACTATGGCTACACCTTC. Translation gives CASSAGTDYYGYTF. The full variable domain, rest sourced from reference TRBV18 and TRBJ1-2, is NAGVMQNPRHLVRRRGQEARLRCSPMKGHSHVYWYRQLPEEGLKFMVYLQKENIIDESGMPKERFSAEFPKEGPSILRIQQVVRGDSAAYFCASSAGTDYYGYTFGSGTRLTVV.